This is a list of T cell receptor beta chains from one sample in a study of shared clonotypes between healthy human individuals. Repertoires were generated with immunoSEQ multiplex PCR, while TCRdb's copy carries only in-frame clones and drops some. The sample carries 2 million to 2.5 million clones, approximately 94% recorded once. The specimen was naive CD8+ T cells from PBMCs. These receptor sequences come from a man aged 18 to 29 in good health. Some clones in this sample may be carry-over from other donors' samples. The CDR3 runs from the conserved cysteine through the conserved F or W. The D gene is left open where the match is weak. Size tells how often a clone was seen (once, few, many) or the class of an expanded clone, and some rows leave it out.

V	J	size	D	DNA	CDR3
TRBV5-1	TRBJ1-4	.	TRBD1	TGCGCCAGCAGACTTGGACAGGGAGGCACTAATGAAAAACTGTTTTTT	CASRLGQGGTNEKLFF
TRBV12-5	TRBJ2-1	.	TRBD2	TGTGCTAGTGGTTTGGCGGGACTAGCAAGCAACAATGAGCAGTTCTTC	CASGLAGLASNNEQFF
TRBV21-1	TRBJ2-4	.	.	TGTGCCAGCAGCAAAGCGCTTGGCGGGAGGGCCGGGGAGTCCAAAAACATTCAGTACTTC	CASSKALGGRAGESKNIQYF
TRBV28	TRBJ2-2	.	TRBD2	TGTGCCAGCAGTTCGCGACTAGCGGGGAACGCCGGGGAGCTGTTTTTT	CASSSRLAGNAGELFF
TRBV4-3	TRBJ1-2	.	TRBD1	TGCGCCAGCAGCCCGGGGACAGCTCCTAACTATGGCTACACCTTC	CASSPGTAPNYGYTF
TRBV11-3	TRBJ2-1	.	TRBD2	TGTGCCAGCAGCTTAGGTACTAGCGCTGAGCAGTTCTTC	CASSLGTSAEQFF
TRBV7-8	TRBJ2-1	.	.	TGTGCCAGCAGCTCCCCCCTTACGCGGGGAACCTACAATGAGCAGTTCTTC	CASSSPLTRGTYNEQFF
TRBV6-1	TRBJ1-2	.	.	TGTGCCAGCAGTGAGGGCTCGGGCTATGGCTACACCTTC	CASSEGSGYGYTF
TRBV28	TRBJ2-7	.	.	TGTGCCAGCACCCCGACCCGGGACGCCTCCTACGAGCAGTACTTC	CASTPTRDASYEQYF
TRBV28	TRBJ2-5	.	.	TGTGCCAGCAGTTCGCGGGTCCAGATGGTCCAAGAGACCCAGTACTTC	CASSSRVQMVQETQYF
TRBV28	TRBJ2-2	once	TRBD2	TGTGCCAGCAGCCAGGGACTAGCGGGAGGGCCGCGCACCGGGGAGCTGTTTTTT	CASSQGLAGGPRTGELFF
TRBV2	TRBJ2-3	once	.	TGTGCCAGCAGTGACGACTCGGAGGAAAGCGCAGATACGCAGTATTTT	CASSDDSEESADTQYF
TRBV6-4	TRBJ2-1	.	.	TGTGCCAGCAGTGACGGCACGCGGGTCGCCCCCAGCGTCTTC	CASSDGTRVAPSVF
TRBV19	TRBJ2-7	once	.	TGTGCCAGTAGTGTTCGACACAGGCACTCCTACGAGCAGTACTTC	CASSVRHRHSYEQYF
TRBV7-9	TRBJ1-4	.	.	TGTGCCAGCAGCTTAGTTAATGAAAAACTGTTTTTT	CASSLVNEKLFF
TRBV10-3	TRBJ2-7	.	TRBD1	TGTGCCATCAGTGAGAAAGGGACAGGAGGAGCGTACGAGCAGTACTTC	CAISEKGTGGAYEQYF
TRBV27	TRBJ2-1	.	.	TGTGCCAGCAGTTTTTTTAGGGCGGGATCATACAATGAGCAGTTCTTC	CASSFFRAGSYNEQFF
TRBV6-1	TRBJ1-2	.	.	TGTGCCAGCAGTGAATTGACAGTTTTGGGAGCTAACTATGGCTACACCTTC	CASSELTVLGANYGYTF
TRBV7-3	TRBJ2-5	.	.	TGTGCCAGCAGCTTAGGGTTGGGACGAGGGGAGACCCAGTACTTC	CASSLGLGRGETQYF
TRBV27	TRBJ1-2	.	.	TGTGCCAGCAGTTCCCTTCCATCGTTTAATAGCTACACCTTC	CASSSLPSFNSYTF
TRBV27	TRBJ1-2	.	TRBD1	TGTGCCAGCAGTTTATCATACTCAGGGGGCGGTGGCTACACCTTC	CASSLSYSGGGGYTF
TRBV7-8	TRBJ2-3	.	.	TGTGCCAGCAGCCGACAGGTTTGGGATACGCAGTATTTT	CASSRQVWDTQYF
TRBV14	TRBJ2-3	.	.	TGTGCCAGCAGCCCGACGACAGGTCTCCCCGAAGATACGCAGTATTTT	CASSPTTGLPEDTQYF
TRBV27	TRBJ2-7	.	.	TGTGCCAGCAGTGCCGTCGGGGCTGACTCCTACGAGCAGTACTTC	CASSAVGADSYEQYF
TRBV27	TRBJ2-1	.	TRBD2	TGTGCCAGCAGTTTGCCCCCCCAGGTTAGCGGGCTTTCCTACAATGAGCAGTTCTTC	CASSLPPQVSGLSYNEQFF
TRBV7-3	TRBJ2-1	.	.	TGTGCCAGCAGCCCAGACCCCCCCGCCGGGGACAATGAGCAGTTCTTC	CASSPDPPAGDNEQFF
TRBV30	TRBJ2-7	.	TRBD2	TGTGCCTCCTCCCTCGGGACTAGCGGTTCCTACGAGCAGTACTTC	CASSLGTSGSYEQYF
TRBV11-2	TRBJ2-1	.	.	TGTGCCAGCAGCTTAAGGACAATGAGGGGACCTAACAATGAGCAGTTCTTC	CASSLRTMRGPNNEQFF
TRBV7-2	TRBJ2-7	.	TRBD1	TGTGCCAGCAGCCGATTTCAGGGGGCACCCTACGAGCAGTACTTC	CASSRFQGAPYEQYF
TRBV5-4	TRBJ1-1	few	.	TGTGCCAGCAGCTTAGGGAGGCTACCTACTGAAGCTTTCTTT	CASSLGRLPTEAFF
TRBV2	TRBJ1-2	.	TRBD1	TGTGCCAGCAGTGAAATGACAGGGGACTATGGCTACACCTTC	CASSEMTGDYGYTF
TRBV6-6	TRBJ1-4	.	.	TGTGCCAGCATGGGACCACCTAATGAAAAACTGTTTTTT	CASMGPPNEKLFF
TRBV9	TRBJ1-1	few	.	TGTGCCAGCAGCGTGTCTAACAGGGTCGGCACTGAAGCTTTCTTT	CASSVSNRVGTEAFF
TRBV5-1	TRBJ2-2	once	TRBD2	TGCGCCAGCAGCTTGAGGACTAGCGGGAGGGGCACCGGGGAGCTGTTTTTT	CASSLRTSGRGTGELFF
TRBV13	TRBJ2-2	few	.	TGTGCCAGCAGCCTAACCGGATCATGGAACACCGGGGAGCTGTTTTTT	CASSLTGSWNTGELFF
TRBV28	TRBJ1-5	.	.	TGTGCCAGCAGTTTTTTGGGCAGTCGTAGCAATCAGCCCCAGCATTTT	CASSFLGSRSNQPQHF
TRBV11-2	TRBJ2-1	.	.	TGTGCCAGCAGCCAAGGACTTAGAACAATCAATGAGCAGTTCTTC	CASSQGLRTINEQFF
TRBV7-9	TRBJ2-5	.	.	TGTGCCAGCAGCTTAGGGAGGGAAGACAGGGAACAAGAGACCCAGTACTTC	CASSLGREDREQETQYF